Listed here are 23 T cell receptor beta chains from one sample, sequenced in a study of CD8+CD57+ T cells in acquired aplastic anemia. Profiling of TCR beta VDJ combinations and CDR3 sequences used genomic DNA as template. Each CDR3 protein is one row after TCRdb ran MiXCR on the reads. This repertoire shows some 180,000 distinct CDR3 sequences, approximately 46% found once; its top ten account for about 2.9%. The sequenced material came from sorted CD4+, CD8+, or CD8+CD57+ T cells (not recorded which) from PBMCs. All receptors come from a human donor in good health.

J is TRBJ2-2 and V is TRBV29-1, with D perhaps TRBD1 (5 bases). Trimming removed 4 bases from V and 1 base from J, with 7 bases in between. Germline assignment: CDR1 SQVTM and CDR2 ANQGSEA. CDR3 length: 13 residues. This chain's CDR3 is CSVVRGNTGELFF. CDR3 DNA: TGCAGCGTTGTAAGGGGGAACACCGGGGAGCTGTTTTTT.

Ten or more counts support this clonotype. The chain recombines TRBV6-2 or TRBV6-3 with TRBJ2-7; possible D gene TRBD2, 5 bases. From germline, CDR1 is MNHEY and CDR2 SVGEGT. The V end was cut by 7 bases, the J end by 2 bases, with 12 bases between. The CDR3 has 13 amino acids. The CDR3 loop is CASMRVRPYEQYF. The CDR3 DNA sequence: TGTGCCAGCATGAGGGTAAGGCCCTACGAGCAGTACTTC.

At least ten counts were recorded for this clonotype. The rearrangement uses TRBV2 and TRBJ2-5, with 11 bases identical to TRBD2. CDR1 and CDR2 (germline): SNHLY, FYNNEI. Trimming at V came to 6 bases and at J to 3 bases, leaving 15 bases not matched to a gene. The CDR3 runs to 18 residues. This CDR3 is CASSKGLAAGSAKETQYF. CDR3 DNA: TGTGCCAGCAGCAAGGGACTAGCGGCGGGTTCGGCCAAAGAGACCCAGTACTTC.

This clonotype was counted only a few times. CDR3 nucleotides: TGTGCCAGCAGTAAGCAGGTTACCAACTACGAGCAGTACTTC. Its protein product is CASSKQVTNYEQYF. The chain couples TRBV9 to TRBJ2-7, with no clear D. This CDR3 has 14 residues. V was trimmed by 5 bases and J by 3 bases, leaving 15 bases between them. CDR1 and CDR2 from the germline V gene are SGDLS and YYNGEE. The full variable domain, in which reference TRBV9 and TRBJ2-7 provide the parts outside the CDR3, is DSGVTQTPKHLITATGQRVTLRCSPRSGDLSVYWYQQSLDQGLQFLIQYYNGEERAKGNILERFSAQQFPDLHSELNLSSLELGDSALYFCASSKQVTNYEQYFGPGTRLTVT.

CDR3 loop: CASSQVISVFAGQGNREQYF. CDR3 sequence (DNA): TGCGCCAGCAGCCAAGTTATTTCTGTTTTCGCGGGACAGGGGAATCGGGAGCAGTACTTC. This chain links TRBV4-3 with TRBJ2-7; 10 bases fit TRBD1. The CDR3 extends over 20 amino acids. The V segment lost 1 base and the J segment 7 bases; nucleotides outside the gene matches: 22. Germline V gene data show CDR1 as LGHNA and CDR2 as YSLEER.

This clonotype was picked up many times. V and J are TRBV9 and TRBJ2-1; TRBD2 matches 10 bases. CDR3 size: 16 residues. Per the germline V gene, CDR1 is SGDLS and CDR2 is YYNGEE. V dropped 1 base and J dropped 8; count of bases not matched to a gene: 9. The CDR3 nucleotides are TGTGCCAGCAGCGTACCTAGCGGGAGAGGGTTGGATGAGCAGTTCTTC. Its protein product is CASSVPSGRGLDEQFF. Variable domain in full (rest from reference TRBV9 and TRBJ2-1): DSGVTQTPKHLITATGQRVTLRCSPRSGDLSVYWYQQSLDQGLQFLIQYYNGEERAKGNILERFSAQQFPDLHSELNLSSLELGDSALYFCASSVPSGRGLDEQFFGPGTRLTVL.

This chain joins TRBV18 and TRBJ2-7, with 10 bases identical to TRBD1. Germline V gene lookup returns CDR1 KGHSH and CDR2 LQKENI. The CDR3 is 16 amino acids. V was clipped by 6 bases and J by 0 bases; unmatched bases: 8. The CDR3 nucleotides are TGTGCCAGCTCGTTGGGTGGGACAGGGGTCTCCTACGAGCAGTACTTC. The encoded protein is CASSLGGTGVSYEQYF. Variable domain in full (rest from reference TRBV18 and TRBJ2-7): NAGVMQNPRHLVRRRGQEARLRCSPMKGHSHVYWYRQLPEEGLKFMVYLQKENIIDESGMPKERFSAEFPKEGPSILRIQQVVRGDSAAYFCASSLGGTGVSYEQYFGPGTRLTVT.

The chain combines TRBV20-1 with TRBJ2-7; 9 nucleotides match TRBD1. V shed 0 bases and J 3 bases; nucleotides not matched to a gene: 3. The germline gives CDR1 DFQATT, CDR2 SNEGSKA (reference sequence). CDR3 length equals 14 residues. The CDR3 spells CSAREPGQGYEQYF. CDR3 nucleotide sequence: TGCAGTGCTAGAGAACCGGGACAGGGCTACGAGCAGTACTTC.

The chain combines TRBV2 with TRBJ1-5, with no clear D. Trimming stripped 8 bases from V and 8 bases from J, with 13 bases between. The CDR3 spans 12 residues. Germline V gene lookup returns CDR1 SNHLY and CDR2 FYNNEI. This CDR3 reads CASRREPEPQHF. CDR3 DNA sequence: TGTGCCAGCCGAAGGGAGCCGGAGCCCCAGCATTTT. Filled out from reference TRBV2 and TRBJ1-5, the complete variable domain reads EPEVTQTPSHQVTQMGQEVILRCVPISNHLYFYWYRQILGQKVEFLVSFYNNEISEKSEIFDDQFSVERPDGSNFTLKIRSTKLEDSAMYFCASRREPEPQHFGDGTRLSIL.

This clonotype was seen at least ten times. V usage is TRBV20-1 and J usage is TRBJ2-5, with 9 bases fitting TRBD2. CDR1 DFQATT and CDR2 SNEGSKA come from the germline V gene (reference sequence). The length of the CDR3 is 14 residues. J was trimmed by 3 bases and V by 6 bases; bases with no gene match: 8. The CDR3 here is CSALGASGKETQYF. Written as DNA, the CDR3 is TGCAGTGCCCTTGGGGCTAGCGGGAAAGAGACCCAGTACTTC.

The chain carries TRBV4-1 and TRBJ2-7; possible D gene TRBD1, 6 bases. Trimming removed 1 base at V and 2 bases at J, with 12 bases between. The CDR3 loop spans 15 amino acids. Per the germline V gene, CDR1 is MGHRA and CDR2 is YSYEKL. CDR3 in DNA: TGCGCCAGCAGCCAAGGACCGGGACATACCTACGAGCAGTACTTC. Amino acid sequence: CASSQGPGHTYEQYF.

This clonotype turned up a few times. The chain employs TRBV7-6 and TRBJ2-3; 7 bases match TRBD1. There are 14 residues in the CDR3. V was pared by 5 bases and J by 3 bases, with 5 bases of the junction left unmatched. The germline gives CDR1 SGHVS, CDR2 FNYEAQ. CDR3 DNA sequence: TGTGCCAGCAGCCGCGACAGGGAAACAGATACGCAGTATTTT. Translation gives CASSRDRETDTQYF.

Notes on this clonotype: Being one base from a much bigger clone, this may be a read error. The V gene is TRBV12-3 or TRBV12-4, the J gene TRBJ2-1, with D tentatively TRBD2 (6 bases). Trimming pared 6 bases from V and 9 bases from J, leaving 18 bases between. This CDR3 spans 14 amino acids. This CDR3 reads CASRETGRRGEQFF. As DNA, the CDR3 is TGTGCCAGCAGAGAGACTGGACGGCGGGGTGAGCAGTTCTTC.

The table lists this clonotype with many counts. The chain is built from TRBV7-8 and TRBJ1-1; D uncertain. V was shortened by 2 bases and J by 0 bases, with 7 bases between the two germline ends. The germline V gene encodes CDR1 SGHVS and CDR2 FQNEAQ. The CDR3 is made up of 14 amino acids. The CDR3 DNA reads TGTGCCAGCAGCTTAACTCCAGTGAACACTGAAGCTTTCTTT. This translates into CASSLTPVNTEAFF. The entire variable domain, with the rest obtained from reference TRBV7-8 and TRBJ1-1, is as follows: GAGVSQSPRYKVAKRGQDVALRCDPISGHVSLFWYQQALGQGPEFLTYFQNEAQLDKSGLPSDRFFAERPEGSVSTLKIQRTQQEDSAVYLCASSLTPVNTEAFFGQGTRLTVV.

The chain has TRBV4-2 and TRBJ2-1; 12 nucleotides match TRBD2. V lost 3 bases and J lost 8; bases outside the gene matches: 8. Germline V gives CDR1 LGHNA, CDR2 YNFKEQ. The CDR3 contains 16 residues. The CDR3: CASSHETSGGPHEQFF. DNA for the CDR3: TGTGCCAGCAGCCATGAGACTAGCGGGGGACCCCATGAGCAGTTCTTC.

The chain has TRBV24-1 and TRBJ2-1, with 8 bases fitting TRBD2. CDR1 KGHDR and CDR2 SFDVKD come from the germline V gene. The CDR3 consists of 16 residues. Trimming cost V 0 bases and J 8 bases; bases outside gene matches: 8. The CDR3 loop is CATSDLTSGRKDEQFF. DNA of the CDR3: TGTGCCACCAGTGATTTGACAAGCGGGAGAAAGGATGAGCAGTTCTTC.

The rearrangement uses TRBV24-1 and TRBJ2-2; unclear D gene. Germline CDR1 is KGHDR and CDR2 is SFDVKD. V lost 8 bases and J 5 bases, leaving 11 bases between the germline ends. The CDR3 covers 13 residues. CDR3 amino acids: CATKGTQTGELFF. The CDR3 bases are TGTGCCACCAAGGGTACTCAGACCGGGGAGCTGTTTTTT.

This clonotype has a single count. A single base separates this from a much larger clone, so it may be a read error. The CDR3 ends on some other residue instead of the conserved phenylalanine or tryptophan, so this is likely a read error. V and J are TRBV12-5 and TRBJ2-7; D may correspond to TRBD1 or TRBD2 (6 bases each). Germline lookup yields CDR1 LGHNT and CDR2 FRNRAP. V gave up 1 base and J gave up 4 bases, with 14 bases separating them. The CDR3 loop spans 15 amino acids. CDR3 nucleotide sequence: TGTGCTAGTGGTTTGGACGGGGGACAATCTTACGAGCAGTACTCC. It yields the protein CASGLDGGQSYEQYS.

In this sample, this clonotype turned up once. This chain links TRBV20-1 with TRBJ2-3, with TRBD2 as a possible D gene (5 bases). The germline V and J ends were trimmed by 6 bases and 6 bases, with 19 bases remaining between them. Per germline, CDR1 DFQATT and CDR2 SNEGSKA (reference sequence). This CDR3 has 14 residues. The CDR3 spells CSAGPQIRGDTQYF. The CDR3 coding sequence is TGCAGTGCCGGGCCGCAGATCCGAGGGGATACGCAGTATTTT.

This clonotype has a handful of counts. The gene calls are TRBV20-1 and TRBJ1-5; a possible D gene is TRBD1 (5 bases). This CDR3 contains 13 residues. CDR1 is DFQATT and CDR2 is SNEGSKA in the germline V gene (reference sequence). V dropped 3 bases and J dropped 5 bases, with 11 bases sitting between them. The CDR3 sequence: CSASLGEYQPQHF. The CDR3 nucleotides are TGCAGTGCTAGTTTGGGGGAGTATCAGCCCCAGCATTTT.

The chain employs TRBV19 and TRBJ1-3; 8 nucleotides match TRBD1. The CDR3 has 14 residues. V was clipped by 10 bases and J by 0 bases; unmatched bases: 5. Looked up from germline, CDR1 is LNHDA and CDR2 is SQIVND (reference sequence). CDR3 nucleotides: TGTGCCACGGGGACAGGAAGCTCTGGAAACACCATATATTTT. Translating it yields CATGTGSSGNTIYF.

This clonotype was detected many times. V is TRBV29-1 and J is TRBJ1-2; 10 bases line up with TRBD1. The ends lost 3 bases at V and 6 bases at J; junction bases unmatched: 16. Per germline, CDR1 SQVTM and CDR2 ANQGSEA. The CDR3 is made up of 17 amino acids. The CDR3 reads CSVDPISDRGRRNGYTF. The CDR3 DNA sequence: TGCAGCGTTGATCCTATTAGCGACAGGGGGCGCAGAAATGGCTACACCTTC.

This rearrangement joins TRBV29-1 to TRBJ2-3; D is perhaps TRBD2 (5 bases). Trimming took 7 bases from V and 2 from J, leaving 16 bases between them. CDR3 length: 14 amino acids. Germline values: CDR1 SQVTM, CDR2 ANQGSEA. CDR3 DNA sequence: TGCAGCGGCTCTGCCGGAGGCCACACAGATACGCAGTATTTT. Translation: CSGSAGGHTDTQYF.